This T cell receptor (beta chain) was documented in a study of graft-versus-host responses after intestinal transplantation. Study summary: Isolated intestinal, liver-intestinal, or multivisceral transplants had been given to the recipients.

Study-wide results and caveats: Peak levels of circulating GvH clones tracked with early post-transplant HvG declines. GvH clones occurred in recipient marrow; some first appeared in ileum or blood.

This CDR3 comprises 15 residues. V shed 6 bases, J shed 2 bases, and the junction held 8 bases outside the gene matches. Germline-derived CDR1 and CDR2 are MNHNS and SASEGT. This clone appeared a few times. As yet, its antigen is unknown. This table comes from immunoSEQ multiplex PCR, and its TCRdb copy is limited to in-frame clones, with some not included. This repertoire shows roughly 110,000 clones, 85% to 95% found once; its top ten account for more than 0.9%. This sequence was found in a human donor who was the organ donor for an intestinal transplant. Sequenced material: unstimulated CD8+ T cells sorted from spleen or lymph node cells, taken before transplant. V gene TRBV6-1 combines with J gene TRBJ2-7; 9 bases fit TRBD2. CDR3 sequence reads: CASRKGLAGPYEQYF. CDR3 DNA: TGTGCCAGCAGAAAGGGTCTAGCGGGGCCCTACGAGCAGTACTTC.